The clone carrying this T cell receptor beta chain was seen a handful of times. As yet, its antigen is unknown. These data originate in a study of response to subunit inactivated influenza vaccine. TCRdb analysed the RT-PCR reads with MiXCR anew, one entry per CDR3 protein. The profile shows hundreds of thousands of distinct CDR3 sequences, about 15% of them singletons. Study results and caveats: Few new T cells, the authors suggested, are recruited by each seasonal influenza vaccination.

The germline gives CDR1 SGHAT, CDR2 FQNNGV. With V trimmed by 5 bases and J by 8 bases, 9 bases remained unmatched. The CDR3 covers 16 residues. This TCR came from a man aged 45-65 years who received an inactivated influenza vaccine. The sample consisted of PBMCs from blood, taken less than 15 days before vaccination. V is TRBV11-2 and J is TRBJ2-1, with 13 positions matching TRBD2. The CDR3: CASSHRGTSGVYEQFF. CDR3 DNA sequence: TGTGCCAGCAGCCATAGAGGGACTAGCGGGGTATATGAGCAGTTCTTC. The whole variable domain, remainder taken from reference TRBV11-2 and TRBJ2-1, is EAGVAQSPRYKIIEKRQSVAFWCNPISGHATLYWYQQILGQGPKLLIQFQNNGVVDDSQLPKDRFSAERLKGVDSTLKIQPAKLEDSAVYLCASSHRGTSGVYEQFFGPGTRLTVL.